This entry lists 8 T cell receptor beta chains sequenced from one sample in a study of patients and donors after allogeneic stem cell transplantation. TCRdb independently ran MiXCR on the RT-PCR reads; one entry per CDR3 protein. Among approximately 38,000 distinct CDR3 sequences listed, over 25% were seen once. Sequenced material: blood, either unsorted or a sorted T cell fraction (not recorded which). These receptors came from a human donor who was either an allogeneic HSCT recipient or a stem cell or donor lymphocyte infusion donor (not recorded which). It is not recorded whose cells these are; they may come from a transplant donor.

This rearrangement joins TRBV20-1 to TRBJ2-6, with 11 positions matching TRBD1. The CDR3 covers 15 residues. The germline V gene has CDR1 DFQATT and CDR2 SNEGSKA (reference sequence). The ends lost 4 bases at V and 7 bases at J; junction bases unmatched: 6. The CDR3 loop is CSATSGQGAANVLTF. CDR3 in DNA: TGCAGTGCTACGAGCGGACAGGGGGCCGCCAACGTCCTGACTTTC.

The chain carries TRBV7-2 and TRBJ2-3; a possible D gene is TRBD2 (6 bases). Germline V CDR1 and CDR2: SGHTA, FQGNSA. Trimming removed 5 bases at V and 0 bases at J, with 18 bases between. This CDR3 contains 17 residues. CDR3 sequence (DNA): TGTGCCAGCAGCCTAATGGTTGGGAGGTTAAGCACAGATACGCAGTATTTT. It is translated as CASSLMVGRLSTDTQYF.

The chain joins TRBV5-5 to TRBJ2-5; D uncertain. The V gene lost 4 bases and the J gene lost 5 bases, with 21 bases spanning the gap. The germline CDR1 and CDR2 sequences are SGHKS and YYEKEE (reference sequence). The CDR3 length is 16 residues. Here the CDR3 DNA reads TGTGCCAGCAGCCCCCTTTACAGCGCCCTTCAGGAGACCCAGTACTTC. Its translation is CASSPLYSALQETQYF.

This clonotype was recorded a few times. V gene TRBV12-3 or TRBV12-4 combines with J gene TRBJ1-2; D remains ambiguous. The CDR3 covers 11 residues. V was trimmed by 5 bases and J by 4 bases, leaving 5 bases between them. Here the CDR3 reads CASSRGYGYTF. In DNA, the CDR3 is TGTGCCAGCAGTCGCGGCTATGGCTACACCTTC.

The chain uses TRBV5-4 and TRBJ2-2, with TRBD2 identical over 11 bases. The germline V gene encodes CDR1 SGHNT and CDR2 YYREEE (reference sequence). CDR3 size: 14 residues. V trimming: 6 bases; J trimming: 6 bases; junction bases outside the gene matches: 4. The DNA of the CDR3 is TGTGCCAGCATAGCGGGAGGGAGGCCCGGGGAGCTGTTTTTT. This gives the protein CASIAGGRPGELFF. Based on the CDR3 plus reference TRBV5-4 and TRBJ2-2, the full variable domain is ETGVTQSPTHLIKTRGQQVTLRCSSQSGHNTVSWYQQALGQGPQFIFQYYREEENGRGNFPPRFSGLQFPNYSSELNVNALELDDSALYLCASIAGGRPGELFFGEGSRLTVL.

The chain has TRBV27 and TRBJ2-3, with no clear D. The CDR3 contains 12 residues. Trimming shortened V by 5 bases and J by 1 base, and 4 bases separated the two germline ends. Looked up from germline, CDR1 is MNHEY and CDR2 is SMNVEV (reference sequence). The CDR3 region is CASSPGTDTQYF. The CDR3, as DNA: TGTGCCAGCAGTCCCGGCACAGATACGCAGTATTTT.

The sample holds a few counts of this clonotype. The chain has TRBV5-1 and TRBJ1-1; weak D call: TRBD1 (5 bases). CDR1 and CDR2 (germline): SGHRS, YFSETQ. The CDR3 loop spans 15 amino acids. V dropped 0 bases and J dropped 0 bases, with 9 bases sitting between them. The chain's CDR3 is CASSLGQGVNTEAFF. CDR3 in DNA: TGCGCCAGCAGCTTGGGGCAGGGAGTGAACACTGAAGCTTTCTTT.

The J gene is TRBJ2-3, the V gene TRBV18; the match to TRBD2 covers 9 bases. Per the germline V gene, CDR1 is KGHSH and CDR2 is LQKENI. CDR3 size: 16 residues. Losses at the gene ends were 6 bases for V and 6 bases for J; bases not matched to a gene: 13. The CDR3 loop is CASSPGSGRTLDTQYF. For the CDR3, the DNA is TGTGCCAGCTCCCCCGGGAGCGGGAGGACGTTGGATACGCAGTATTTT.